Shown below are 26 T cell receptor beta chains from a single sample sequenced in a study of T-cell memory formation after mild COVID-19 (dated by TCRdb to the early 2020s). Library method: 5' RACE. The data were produced on an Illumina NovaSeq 6000. In-frame beta chains were kept once TCRdb had trimmed the public reads at Q25 with fastp and called clones with MiXCR. Rows with one shared CDR3 protein collapse into an entry with the most common genes and DNA. The sample table lists approximately 440,000 distinct CDR3 sequences, roughly 20% of them with a count of one. 7.5% to 10% of the sample goes to the ten largest clones. The sequenced sample consisted of PBMCs or a T cell subset sorted from them (not recorded which). These receptors all stem from an adult woman who had mild COVID-19 (a few samples of this study predate the infection). The sample titles of this study are shuffled in the database, so cell type and time point are left out; the donor was told from shared clones.

This clonotype was observed a few times. This chain joins TRBV18 and TRBJ1-2, with D hard to call. The CDR3 extends over 12 amino acids. Trimming shortened V by 2 bases and J by 7 bases, and 8 bases separated the two germline ends. CDR1 and CDR2 from the germline V gene are KGHSH and LQKENI. The CDR3, as DNA: TGTGCCAGCTCACCATTATCGAGTGGCTACACCTTC. This translates into CASSPLSSGYTF.

The rearrangement joins TRBV5-4 to TRBJ2-5, with 8 nucleotides matching TRBD1. CDR1 is SGHNT and CDR2 is YYREEE in the germline V gene (reference sequence). The CDR3 length is 15 residues. After removal of 3 bases from V and 7 bases from J, the junction contained 11 bases not matched to a gene. CDR3 sequence reads: CASSSTGAPSGTQYF. CDR3 in DNA: TGTGCCAGCAGCTCGACAGGGGCCCCCTCTGGGACCCAGTACTTC. The variable domain in full, with the rest retrieved from reference TRBV5-4 and TRBJ2-5, is ETGVTQSPTHLIKTRGQQVTLRCSSQSGHNTVSWYQQALGQGPQFIFQYYREEENGRGNFPPRFSGLQFPNYSSELNVNALELDDSALYLCASSSTGAPSGTQYFGPGTRLLVL.

The CDR3 sequence is CSVGAGGEQYF. CDR3 bases: TGCAGCGTTGGGGCCGGAGGGGAGCAGTACTTC. V is TRBV29-1 and J is TRBJ2-7; D may be TRBD2 (6 bases). The CDR3 loop spans 11 amino acids. Trimming took 4 bases from V and 7 from J, leaving 11 bases between them. Germline CDR1 reads SQVTM; CDR2 reads ANQGSEA.

CDR3 DNA: TGTGCCAGCAGCGCCGACAGGCCGAACACCGGGGAGCTGTTTTTT. This encodes CASSADRPNTGELFF. This chain connects TRBV7-3 to TRBJ2-2, with a tentative D call TRBD1 (6 bases). CDR1 and CDR2 from the germline V gene are SGHTA and FQGTGA. Trimming cost V 5 bases and J 0 bases, with 10 bases left between them. The CDR3 has 15 residues.

This clonotype appeared a few times. This chain joins TRBV5-1 and TRBJ1-2, with 9 bases that match TRBD1. After removal of 4 bases from V and 3 bases from J, the junction contained 10 bases not matched to a gene. The CDR3 is 16 residues long. CDR1 and CDR2 (germline): SGHRS, YFSETQ. The DNA of the CDR3 is TGCGCCAGCAGCCCGGGACAGGGAGGCGATCACTATGGCTACACCTTC. It is translated as CASSPGQGGDHYGYTF.

This clonotype was counted between two and nine times. The CDR3 here is CASSSRDRAINSPLHF. The CDR3 DNA sequence: TGTGCCAGCAGCTCCCGGGACAGGGCAATTAATTCACCCCTCCACTTT. V and J are TRBV7-8 and TRBJ1-6, with 9 bases matching TRBD1. The CDR3 is 16 amino acids. Germline CDR1 SGHVS, CDR2 FQNEAQ. Germline trimming cut 4 bases from V and 6 bases from J; bases unmatched to any gene: 7.

This clonotype has a count of ten or more. The rearrangement joins TRBV18 to TRBJ2-7; 9 nucleotides align to TRBD1. The CDR3 is 15 residues long. The V gene's germline CDR1 is KGHSH and CDR2 LQKENI. V trimming: 2 bases; J trimming: 0 bases; junction bases outside the gene matches: 2. The chain's CDR3 is CASSPGTGSSYEQYF. The CDR3 DNA follows: TGTGCCAGCTCACCAGGGACAGGGAGCTCCTACGAGCAGTACTTC.

The rearrangement links TRBV7-6 to TRBJ2-3; tentative D call: TRBD2 (6 bases). The CDR3 contains 14 residues. The V gene's germline CDR1 is SGHVS and CDR2 FNYEAQ. V lost 4 bases and J 7 bases, leaving 15 bases between the germline ends. CDR3 nucleotide sequence: TGTGCCAGCAGCTCCATAGCGGTTCCGAATACGCAGTATTTT. Amino acids: CASSSIAVPNTQYF.

The CDR3 nucleotides read TGTGCCAGCAGTTGGACAGGGGGCGTAATCACTGAAGCTTTCTTT. Its protein product is CASSWTGGVITEAFF. The V call is TRBV12-3 or TRBV12-4, the J call TRBJ1-1; TRBD1 agrees at 11 bases. V gave up 4 bases and J gave up 4 bases; unmatched junction bases: 5. CDR3 length: 15 residues.

The CDR3, as DNA: TGTGCCAGTAGTTCCAGGAGCTCAGACTACTATGGAGGCTACACCTTC. It is translated as CASSSRSSDYYGGYTF. The chain couples TRBV19 to TRBJ1-2; D is uncertain. The CDR3 totals 16 residues. The germline V gene encodes CDR1 LNHDA and CDR2 SQIVND (reference sequence). Deletions cut 5 bases from V and 8 bases from J, with 24 bases between.

This rearrangement joins TRBV9 to TRBJ2-3; 8 positions match TRBD2. This CDR3 has 15 residues. After removal of 0 bases from V and 5 bases from J, the junction contained 5 bases not matched to a gene. Per germline, CDR1 SGDLS and CDR2 YYNGEE. CDR3 protein: CASSVGGTSKDTQYF. Written as DNA, the CDR3 is TGTGCCAGCAGCGTAGGTGGGACTAGTAAAGATACGCAGTATTTT.

This clonotype was seen more than once but under ten times. This sequence joins TRBV10-3 and TRBJ2-7; a possible D gene is TRBD2 (6 bases). The ends were cut back, 11 bases at V and 0 bases at J, with 8 bases in the middle. Germline lookup yields CDR1 ENHRY and CDR2 SYGVKD. This CDR3 has 11 residues. In DNA, the CDR3 is TGTGCCGGCGGGGACTCCTACGAGCAGTACTTC. It encodes CAGGDSYEQYF.

This clonotype came up a few times. The J gene is TRBJ2-5, the V gene TRBV6-5, with 7 bases aligning to TRBD2. The junction had 6 bases not matched to a gene; V was cut back by 3 bases and J by 2 bases. CDR3 length: 15 amino acids. The germline gives CDR1 MNHEY, CDR2 SVGAGI. The CDR3 DNA reads TGTGCCAGCAGTTATGGAGCGGGGAAACAAGAGACCCAGTACTTC. Protein product: CASSYGAGKQETQYF.

This clonotype came up a few times. This sequence joins TRBV5-1 and TRBJ2-1, with D uncertain. Germline V gene sequence: CDR1 SGHRS, CDR2 YFSETQ. The CDR3 is 14 amino acids. V was trimmed by 5 bases and J by 10 bases, leaving 19 bases between them. CDR3 sequence reads: CASSTAWADVEQFF. CDR3 DNA sequence: TGCGCCAGCAGTACTGCCTGGGCAGACGTGGAGCAGTTCTTC.

This clonotype was detected a few times. V and J are TRBV7-2 and TRBJ2-3; 8 nucleotides agree with TRBD2. Germline CDR1 SGHTA, CDR2 FQGNSA. Unmatched junction bases numbered 15, after V lost 2 bases and J lost 2 bases. There are 19 residues in the CDR3. Written as DNA, the CDR3 is TGTGCCAGCAGCTTAAATCCCCGAACTATAGCGGGAAACACAGATACGCAGTATTTT. Translated, it gives CASSLNPRTIAGNTDTQYF.

This clonotype was seen only a few times. This chain uses TRBV20-1 with TRBJ2-7; 10 bases are shared with TRBD2. CDR1 is DFQATT, CDR2 SNEGSKA, per germline (reference sequence). The CDR3 covers 16 residues. The V segment lost 6 bases and the J segment 4 bases; nucleotides outside the gene matches: 15. The CDR3 here is CSAPRGSGGGKYEQYF. CDR3 bases: TGCAGTGCGCCCCGGGGAAGCGGGGGGGGAAAGTACGAGCAGTACTTC.

The sample holds a few counts of this clonotype. The chain couples TRBV12-3 or TRBV12-4 to TRBJ1-1; unclear D gene. CDR3 size: 14 residues. V lost 0 bases and J lost 6, with 11 bases in between. The chain's CDR3 is CASSLAGLGAEAFF. As DNA, the CDR3 is TGTGCCAGCAGTTTAGCCGGCCTGGGAGCTGAAGCTTTCTTT.

Only a few counts were recorded for this clonotype. The chain employs TRBV10-3 and TRBJ2-7; 7 nucleotides match TRBD2. V was clipped by 3 bases and J by 1 base; unmatched bases: 15. Germline values: CDR1 ENHRY, CDR2 SYGVKD. The CDR3 is 18 residues long. CDR3 sequence reads: CAISDPGGAVLLSYEQYF. Here the CDR3 DNA reads TGTGCCATCAGTGACCCGGGGGGAGCAGTTTTATTGTCCTACGAGCAGTACTTC.

This clonotype was found a few times. V is TRBV19 and J is TRBJ1-4; no clear D. V was shortened by 8 bases and J by 3 bases, with 10 bases between the two germline ends. Germline values: CDR1 LNHDA, CDR2 SQIVND (reference sequence). This CDR3 spans 13 amino acids. The CDR3 here is CASARSPNEKLFF. Here the CDR3 DNA reads TGTGCCAGTGCCAGGTCACCTAATGAAAAACTGTTTTTT.

This clonotype was seen more than once but under ten times. The rearrangement links TRBV29-1 to TRBJ2-1; 7 bases are a match to TRBD1. The CDR3 loop spans 12 amino acids. The V gene end was trimmed by 8 bases and the J gene end by 8 bases; junction bases not matched to a gene: 9. Per germline, CDR1 SQVTM and CDR2 ANQGSEA. The CDR3 loop reads CSSTRDSYEQFF. The DNA for the CDR3 is TGCAGCTCTACCCGGGACAGCTATGAGCAGTTCTTC.

This clonotype was recorded a few times. The chain has TRBV7-8 and TRBJ2-5, with D possibly TRBD1 on 5 matching bases. Trimming removed 3 bases at V and 4 bases at J, with 15 bases between. This CDR3 is 15 amino acids long. Germline loops: CDR1 SGHVS, CDR2 FQNEAQ. The CDR3 reads CASSFGRALPETQYF. CDR3 nucleotides: TGTGCCAGCAGCTTTGGCAGGGCACTTCCAGAGACCCAGTACTTC. The variable domain in full, with the rest retrieved from reference TRBV7-8 and TRBJ2-5, is GAGVSQSPRYKVAKRGQDVALRCDPISGHVSLFWYQQALGQGPEFLTYFQNEAQLDKSGLPSDRFFAERPEGSVSTLKIQRTQQEDSAVYLCASSFGRALPETQYFGPGTRLLVL.

This clonotype was seen a few times. This chain uses TRBV4-3 with TRBJ2-1; TRBD1 matches 8 bases. V lost 4 bases to trimming and J lost 4 bases; unmatched junction nucleotides: 9. This CDR3 region has 16 residues. Germline CDR1 LGHNA, CDR2 YSLEER. In nucleotides, the CDR3 is TGCGCCAGCAGCCCGAACCGGGACAGGCAATACAATGAGCAGTTCTTC. This sequence encodes CASSPNRDRQYNEQFF.

The rearrangement uses TRBV12-3 or TRBV12-4 and TRBJ2-7; D is uncertain. The CDR3 is 12 amino acids. The V gene lost 4 bases and the J gene lost 3 bases, with 7 bases spanning the gap. CDR3 nucleotides: TGTGCCAGCAGTTATGCCGTCTACGAGCAGTACTTC. This encodes CASSYAVYEQYF.

The sample holds a few counts of this clonotype. The genes are TRBV24-1 and TRBJ1-2, with D perhaps matching TRBD1 (6 bases). V lost 3 bases, J lost 5 bases, and 9 bases lay in between. Germline V lookup: CDR1 KGHDR, CDR2 SFDVKD. The CDR3 covers 13 residues. CDR3 loop: CATSDGGLYGYTF. In nucleotides, the CDR3 is TGTGCCACCAGTGATGGGGGGCTGTATGGCTACACCTTC.

This chain uses TRBV7-6 with TRBJ2-3; 9 positions agree with TRBD2. Per germline, CDR1 SGHVS and CDR2 FNYEAQ. CDR3 length: 15 residues. V lost 1 base, J lost 5 bases, and 4 bases stayed unmatched. The chain's CDR3 is CASSLGPSGVDTQYF. CDR3 in DNA: TGTGCCAGCAGCTTAGGACCTAGCGGGGTAGATACGCAGTATTTT. Variable domain in full (rest from reference TRBV7-6 and TRBJ2-3): GAGVSQSPRYKVTKRGQDVALRCDPISGHVSLYWYRQALGQGPEFLTYFNYEAQQDKSGLPNDRFSAERPEGSISTLTIQRTEQRDSAMYRCASSLGPSGVDTQYFGPGTRLTVL.

This CDR3 is CASSQVGGSSYEQYF. The CDR3 DNA reads TGCGCCAGCAGCCAAGTCGGGGGGAGCTCCTACGAGCAGTACTTC. V usage is TRBV4-3 and J usage is TRBJ2-7; 7 bases are a match to TRBD2. The CDR3 extends over 15 amino acids. The V and J ends lost 1 base and 0 bases, in that order; junction bases with no gene match: 3. Germline V gene data show CDR1 as LGHNA and CDR2 as YSLEER.